Sequencing of this T cell receptor (beta chain) was carried out in a study of neurological immune-mediated disorders. Study-level results: None of the CDR3 amino acid sequences in expanded clones turned up in more than one subject, which points to private repertoires in all groups.

This clonotype appeared a few times. Its specificity is unknown. A much more abundant neighbour one base away suggests this may be a read error. MiXCR was run by TCRdb on the 5' RACE reads, yielding one entry per CDR3 protein. The sample contains roughly 48,000 distinct CDR3 sequences, over 9.5% of which appear only once. CDR1 and CDR2 from the germline V gene are SGHVS and FQNEAQ. This CDR3 has 16 residues. Noted time point: longitudinal time-point 3. The origin of this receptor is a male donor with HTLV-1-associated myelopathy (HAM/TSP). Sequencing used PBMCs. V is TRBV7-8 and J is TRBJ2-1; tentatively, D is TRBD2 (6 bases). For the CDR3, the DNA is TGTGCCAACAGCTCCCGGCCGGGTACTAGCAAGAATGAGCAGTTCTTC. This gives the protein CANSSRPGTSKNEQFF.